Listed here is a single T cell receptor (beta chain). Authors' analysis steps: Nucleated cell number was recorded as an estimate derived from reference gene primer amplification. TCRdb keeps only in-frame clones here, not all; method: immunoSEQ multiplex PCR. That table furnishes V, J and clone size, whereas the DNA furnished D and trimming. The profile shows about 320,000 clones, over 75% of them singletons. This specimen comes from a study of blood T cell repertoires in COVID-19. The wider study: The analysed material was cDNA or gDNA that came from T cells, B-cell-depleted T cells, or PBMCs.

The CDR3 is made up of 14 amino acids. Trimming cost V 1 base and J 6 bases, with 10 bases left between them. Germline V gene sequence: CDR1 MNHEY, CDR2 SVGAGI. The source material was peripheral blood. This sequence was found in a human donor in a cohort sampled during active COVID-19. The chain links TRBV6-5 to TRBJ2-1, with D tentatively TRBD1 (5 bases). CDR3 protein: CASSYWPGFNEQFF. For the CDR3, the DNA is TGTGCCAGCAGTTACTGGCCAGGGTTCAATGAGCAGTTCTTC.